This TCR beta chain comes out of a study of cytomegalovirus exposure and HLA in healthy donors. In the PCR, 60 Vbeta and 13 Jbeta primers were used. This table comes from immunoSEQ multiplex PCR, and its TCRdb copy is limited to in-frame clones, with some not included. The sample table includes over 110,000 clones. Sequencing was done on a sample of PBMCs. The origin of this receptor is a male donor in good health and CMV-seronegative.

CDR3 in amino acids: CASSLAWGSSYEQYF. In DNA form, the CDR3 reads TGTGCCAGCAGCTTAGCGTGGGGCAGCTCCTACGAGCAGTACTTC. The chain links TRBV7-2 to TRBJ2-7, with D maybe TRBD1 (5 bases). Germline V gives CDR1 SGHTA, CDR2 FQGNSA. This CDR3 is 15 amino acids long. Trimming stripped 0 bases from V and 0 bases from J, with 9 bases between.